The 31 T cell receptor beta chains below were found in one sample sequenced in a study of tumor and adjacent non-tumor tissue in lung cancer. A modified ARM-PCR protocol with three rounds of nested PCR amplified TCRbeta. TCRdb re-called the multiplex PCR reads with MiXCR, one entry per CDR3 protein. The repertoire has around 210,000 distinct CDR3 sequences, about 76% of them found once; the top ten carry 20% to 25%. No cell sorting was done before RNA was extracted from the tissue. Sequences were obtained from lung tumor tissue. These TCRs come from a man in his 60s with non-small cell lung cancer.

In the case of this clonotype: This may be a read error, as it is one base from a much larger clone. The rearrangement joins TRBV6-5 to TRBJ2-2, with 7 bases identical to TRBD1. Germline V gene lookup returns CDR1 MNHEY and CDR2 SVGAGI. The CDR3 consists of 17 residues. CDR3 DNA: TGTGCCAGTGGGGACAGTCGGCTAGTCCCGAACATCGGGGAGCTGTTTTTT. Translating it yields CASGDSRLVPNIGELFF.

A note on this clonotype: The germline gene is not matched at one end of the junction; a read error may be the cause. The chain employs TRBV11-1 and TRBJ2-7, with D perhaps TRBD1 (6 bases). Germline assignment: CDR1 SGHAT and CDR2 FQDESV (reference sequence). The CDR3 is 15 residues long. CDR3 amino acids: CATSRIRGTADEQYF. CDR3 sequence (DNA): TGTGCCACCAGCAGGATTAGGGGGACGGCAGACGAGCAGTACTTC.

Points on this clonotype: This sequence may be a read error, since a much larger clone differs from it by one base. The CDR3 coding sequence is TGCAGCGTCGATCTGCTAGCTGTCCCCTACAATGAGCAGTTGTTC. Its translation is CSVDLLAVPYNEQLF. The V gene is TRBV29-1, the J gene TRBJ2-1; possible D gene TRBD2, 5 bases. The germline V gene encodes CDR1 SQVTM and CDR2 ANQGSEA. The CDR3 runs to 15 residues.

For this clonotype: At one end, the junction sequence differs from germline, possibly due to a read error. The V call is TRBV5-6, the J call TRBJ1-2, with TRBD1 matching 7 bases. This CDR3 comprises 14 residues. Per germline, CDR1 SGHDT and CDR2 YYEEEE. CDR3 sequence reads: CARSWDRPTYGYTF. Written as DNA, the CDR3 is TGTGCCAGGAGCTGGGACAGACCGACCTATGGCTACACCTTC.

The genes are TRBV6-5 and TRBJ2-3; D could derive from TRBD1 or TRBD2 (5 bases each). CDR1 and CDR2 from the germline V gene are MNHEY and SVGAGI. Trimming shortened V by 7 bases and J by 6 bases, and 14 bases separated the two germline ends. The CDR3 is 13 residues long. CDR3 bases: TGTGCCAGCAACTTACCCGGGGCCGATACGCAGTATTTT. Translating gives CASNLPGADTQYF.

This chain links TRBV12-5 with TRBJ1-1; perhaps TRBD1 as D (5 bases). This CDR3 comprises 15 residues. CDR1 and CDR2 from the germline V gene are LGHNT and FRNRAP. Deletions cut 6 bases from V and 3 bases from J, with 17 bases between. The DNA of the CDR3 is TGTGCTAGTGGCAGACCACAGTGGGGGTACACTGAAGCTTTCTTT. It is translated as CASGRPQWGYTEAFF.

The table lists this clonotype with a count of one. V and J are TRBV29-1 and TRBJ1-2; D is unclear. V lost 1 base to trimming and J lost 1 base, with 22 bases between them. This CDR3 contains 18 residues. Germline V lookup: CDR1 SQVTM, CDR2 ANQGSEA. The CDR3 here is CSVEVIGSMRYLNYGYTF. CDR3 DNA sequence: TGCAGCGTTGAAGTGATCGGGTCAATGAGATATCTTAACTATGGCTACACCTTC.

In regard to this clonotype: One end of the junction varies from germline; a read error may be responsible. The chain couples TRBV20-1 to TRBJ2-1; a possible D gene is TRBD2 (7 bases). Germline V gives CDR1 DFQATT, CDR2 SNEGSKA (reference sequence). There are 15 residues in the CDR3. CDR3 residues: CSATLGGGGYNEQFF. CDR3 DNA: TGCAGTGCCACCCTGGGAGGGGGAGGGTACAACGAGCAATTCTTC.

Comments on this clonotype: Relative to the germline gene, one junction end is altered; a read error may explain this. The V and J genes are TRBV5-4 and TRBJ2-3, with 10 bases identical to TRBD1. This CDR3 is built from 14 residues. Germline V CDR1 and CDR2: SGHNT, YYREEE (reference sequence). Written as DNA, the CDR3 is TGTACCAGCAGCCTGGGGACAGGGGATGATACGCAGTATTTT. This gives the protein CTSSLGTGDDTQYF.

The sample holds one count of this clonotype. At one end, the junction sequence differs from germline, possibly due to a read error. The chain links TRBV6-1 to TRBJ2-1, with TRBD1 matching over 7 bases. Germline V lookup: CDR1 MNHNS, CDR2 SASEGT. The CDR3 loop spans 16 amino acids. The CDR3 nucleotides are TGTGCCAGCATTGAAGACGCCAGGGGGTTCGGCAATGAGCAGTTCTTC. As protein: CASIEDARGFGNEQFF.

This clonotype was seen many times. This chain joins TRBV13 and TRBJ2-3; TRBD2 matches at 8 bases. The germline gives CDR1 PRHDT, CDR2 FYEKMQ (reference sequence). Trimming took 5 bases from V and 6 from J; bases not matched to a gene: 7. CDR3 length: 14 amino acids. In DNA, the CDR3 is TGTGCCAGCAGCCTCAGCGGGAGTTCGGATACGCAGTATTTT. This translates into CASSLSGSSDTQYF.

Notes on this clonotype: A clone one base away is much larger, so this may be a read error. The chain employs TRBV6-1 and TRBJ1-1; unclear D gene. The V gene lost 0 bases and the J gene lost 9 bases, with 11 bases spanning the gap. The CDR3 runs to 13 residues. In germline, CDR1 is MNHNS, CDR2 SASEGT. The CDR3 here is CASSEAMGRKAFF. The CDR3 nucleotides are TGTGCCAGCAGTGAAGCGATGGGGAGAAAAGCTTTCTTT.

Details on this clonotype: The germline gene is not matched at one end of the junction; a read error may be the cause. This sequence joins TRBV11-1 and TRBJ2-3; D perhaps matches TRBD2 (6 bases). Germline V gene sequence: CDR1 SGHAT, CDR2 FQDESV (reference sequence). The CDR3 loop spans 15 amino acids. CDR3 residues: CASSPGVAGSDMQYF. DNA for the CDR3: TGTGCCAGCAGTCCGGGAGTAGCAGGATCAGATATGCAGTATTTT.

This clonotype was seen a few times. This chain uses TRBV20-1 with TRBJ2-5, with TRBD1 matching 9 bases. The germline V gene encodes CDR1 DFQATT and CDR2 SNEGSKA (reference sequence). The CDR3 has 15 amino acids. V lost 4 bases to trimming and J lost 4 bases; unmatched junction nucleotides: 10. This CDR3 is CSATSDRGISETQYF. The CDR3, as DNA: TGCAGTGCTACCTCCGACAGGGGGATATCAGAGACCCAGTACTTC.

This clonotype was recorded a few times. The rearrangement joins TRBV14 to TRBJ1-3; D call uncertain. Germline V gene lookup returns CDR1 SGHDN and CDR2 FVKESK. With 5 bases removed from V and 0 bases from J, the gap between germline ends came to 2 bases. This CDR3 has 12 residues. The DNA of the CDR3 is TGTGCCAGCAGCGGCTCTGGAAACACCATATATTTT. This gives the protein CASSGSGNTIYF.

As concerns this clonotype: A much larger clone differs by one base, so this may be a read error. CDR3 residues: CASSPGVNQSQHF. The CDR3 DNA reads TGTGCCAGCAGCCCCGGCGTCAATCAGTCCCAGCATTTT. V usage is TRBV5-6 and J usage is TRBJ1-5; D unresolved. This CDR3 contains 13 residues. CDR1 SGHDT and CDR2 YYEEEE come from the germline V gene.

This clonotype has at least ten counts. The V and J genes are TRBV11-3 and TRBJ1-3; no definite D call. Germline values: CDR1 SGHNT, CDR2 YENEEA. This CDR3 is built from 16 residues. V was cut by 3 bases and J by 0 bases, with 12 bases left in between. CDR3 nucleotides: TGTGCCAGCAGCTTGCGGGGAAAGGCCTCTGGAAACACCATATATTTT. It yields the protein CASSLRGKASGNTIYF.

This clonotype was recorded once. This may stem from a read error, because a much larger clone lies one nucleotide away. The chain employs TRBV4-3 and TRBJ1-6, with 7 bases aligning to TRBD1. The CDR3 consists of 15 residues. CDR1 is LGHNA, CDR2 YSLEER, per germline. The CDR3 DNA follows: TGCGCCAGCAGCCAAGATCAGGGGGGAGATTCACCCTTCCACTTT. This encodes CASSQDQGGDSPFHF.

The CDR3 bases are TGCAGTGCTAGAAAAGGCAGAGCCTACGAGCAGTACTTC. Residues: CSARKGRAYEQYF. The chain uses TRBV20-1 and TRBJ2-7, with D uncertain. The CDR3 length is 13 residues. The germline CDR1 and CDR2 sequences are DFQATT and SNEGSKA (reference sequence). V shed 2 bases and J shed 2 bases, with 10 bases lying between them.

Notes on this clonotype: Germline is not matched at one junction end, which may reflect a read error. CDR3 amino acids: CSARDPGTSKDTQYF. Written as DNA, the CDR3 is TGCAGTGCTAGAGACCCGGGGACTAGCAAAGATACGCAGTATTTT. The rearrangement joins TRBV20-1 to TRBJ2-3; 9 bases agree with TRBD2. There are 15 residues in the CDR3. The germline V gene has CDR1 DFQATT and CDR2 SNEGSKA (reference sequence).

The gene calls are TRBV5-6 and TRBJ1-5, with D possibly being TRBD1 (6 bases). Germline V lookup: CDR1 SGHDT, CDR2 YYEEEE. The V end was cut by 2 bases, the J end by 7 bases, with 19 bases between. The CDR3 consists of 16 residues. CDR3 coding DNA: TGTGCCAGCAGCTTCTCAGGGGAAGGCTTCGAACAGCCCCAGCATTTT. Its protein is CASSFSGEGFEQPQHF.

This clonotype was recorded once. One end of the junction is discordant with germline, which a read error may explain. The chain couples TRBV6-2 or TRBV6-3 to TRBJ2-1, with 13 positions matching TRBD2. The CDR3 extends over 19 amino acids. Germline CDR1 is MNHEY and CDR2 is SVGEGT. CDR3 coding DNA: TGTGTCAGCAGTACCCGGACTAGCGGGGGAACCCCCACCTACAATGAGCAGTTCTTC. It translates to CVSSTRTSGGTPTYNEQFF.

As for this clonotype: It may be a read error: a sequence one base away is much more abundant. The rearrangement joins TRBV2 to TRBJ1-5, with D tentatively TRBD1 (5 bases). This CDR3 comprises 16 residues. Deletions cut 7 bases from V and 3 bases from J, with 19 bases between. Germline-derived CDR1 and CDR2 are SNHLY and FYNNEI. DNA of the CDR3: TGTGCCAGCATGGGGGACGGGGGAAGGGACAATCAGCCCCAGCATTTT. Its protein product is CASMGDGGRDNQPQHF.

This clonotype has a single count. V gene TRBV6-2 or TRBV6-3 combines with J gene TRBJ1-5, with D possibly being TRBD1 (5 bases). The V and J ends lost 0 bases and 6 bases respectively, with 15 bases between them. This CDR3 has 16 residues. The germline V gene has CDR1 MNHEY and CDR2 SVGEGT. The CDR3 DNA reads TGTGCCAGCAGTTACTCGTTATCGGGCAGGGTTCAGCCCCAGCATTTT. Protein: CASSYSLSGRVQPQHF.

By share of the sample, this clonotype is medium-sized. The chain is built from TRBV11-2 and TRBJ2-1, with D possibly being TRBD2 (7 bases). CDR3 length: 18 amino acids. Germline V lookup: CDR1 SGHAT, CDR2 FQNNGV. V dropped 4 bases and J dropped 2 bases, with 21 bases sitting between them. This CDR3 is CASSSRGWGGRAYNEQFF. The DNA for the CDR3 is TGTGCCAGCAGCTCCCGAGGTTGGGGGGGCCGTGCCTACAATGAGCAGTTCTTC.

In regard to this clonotype: Since a much larger clone is just one base distant, this may be a read error. The rearrangement links TRBV4-2 to TRBJ2-3, with 7 positions matching TRBD2. V lost 4 bases to trimming and J lost 5 bases; unmatched junction nucleotides: 12. The V gene's germline CDR1 is LGHNA and CDR2 YNFKEQ. CDR3 length equals 16 residues. DNA for the CDR3: TGTGCCAGCAGCCGAGTAAAGGGTGGGGGGGAAGATACGCAGTATTTT. Amino acid sequence: CASSRVKGGGEDTQYF.

In the case of this clonotype: One junction end does not reproduce the germline sequence, and a read error may be involved. This chain uses TRBV11-2 with TRBJ2-6, with D possibly TRBD1 on 5 matching bases. This CDR3 has 14 amino acids. The germline gives CDR1 SGHAT, CDR2 FQNNGV. CDR3 amino acids: CGSSPISGANVQTF. CDR3 nucleotides: TGTGGCAGCAGTCCTATTTCTGGGGCCAACGTTCAGACTTTC.

Details on this clonotype: One end of the junction is discordant with germline, which a read error may explain. The chain has TRBV11-3 and TRBJ2-5, with a tentative D call TRBD2 (6 bases). The germline V gene has CDR1 SGHNT and CDR2 YENEEA. The CDR3 is made up of 13 amino acids. In DNA form, the CDR3 reads TGTACTAGCAGGCGAGGGCGCCAAGAGGCCCAGTACTTC. Translation gives CTSRRGRQEAQYF. The entire variable domain, with the rest obtained from reference TRBV11-3 and TRBJ2-5, is as follows: EAGVVQSPRYKIIEKKQPVAFWCNPISGHNTLYWYLQNLGQGPELLIRYENEEAVDDSQLPKDRFSAERLKGVDSTLKIQPAELGDSAVYLCTSRRGRQEAQYFGPGTRLLVL.

For this clonotype: At one of its ends the junction is not consistent with the germline gene, which may arise from a read error. The chain carries TRBV4-2 and TRBJ1-2; D is uncertain. CDR1 is LGHNA, CDR2 YNFKEQ, per germline. This CDR3 spans 15 amino acids. CDR3 amino acids: CVSSQDLARLKGYTF. The CDR3 DNA reads TGTGTCAGCAGCCAAGATCTGGCGAGATTAAAGGGCTACACCTTC.

A note on this clonotype: Sequence at one end of the junction differs from germline and may be a read error. The chain employs TRBV20-1 and TRBJ1-5; a possible D gene is TRBD1 (6 bases). Germline CDR1 and CDR2: DFQATT and SNEGSKA (reference sequence). The CDR3 has 16 amino acids. The CDR3 coding sequence is TGCAGTGCTAGTAAGGCGGGCGGGGGGCCCAATCAGCACCAGCATTTT. Amino acids: CSASKAGGGPNQHQHF.

For this clonotype: With a much larger clone just one base away, this may be a read error. V usage is TRBV20-1 and J usage is TRBJ2-3; 8 bases map to TRBD2. The CDR3 runs to 14 residues. CDR1 and CDR2 (germline): DFQATT, SNEGSKA (reference sequence). The CDR3 nucleotides read TGCTGTTACTTAGCGGGGCCCTTCACAGATACGCAGTATTTT. As protein: CCYLAGPFTDTQYF.